This T cell receptor beta chain derives from a study of T cell changes during pregnancy in multiple sclerosis. Using immunoSEQ multiplex PCR, the repertoire was profiled, and TCRdb retains in-frame clones only, with some absent. The repertoire includes more than 55,000 clones, less than 95% of them detected once, and roughly 3.5% sits in the top ten. CDR1 SGHNT and CDR2 YYREEE come from the germline V gene (reference sequence). The CDR3 runs to 15 residues. The germline V and J ends were trimmed by 1 base and 5 bases, with 15 bases remaining between them. The chain uses TRBV5-4 and TRBJ2-5, with D tentatively TRBD1 (6 bases). Specimen: peripheral blood, collected after pregnancy. The source of this sequence is a female donor in good health, enrolled as a control in a pregnancy study. CDR3 protein: CASSLTQGVRETQYF. CDR3 coding DNA: TGTGCCAGCAGCTTGACACAGGGCGTCCGGGAGACCCAGTACTTC.